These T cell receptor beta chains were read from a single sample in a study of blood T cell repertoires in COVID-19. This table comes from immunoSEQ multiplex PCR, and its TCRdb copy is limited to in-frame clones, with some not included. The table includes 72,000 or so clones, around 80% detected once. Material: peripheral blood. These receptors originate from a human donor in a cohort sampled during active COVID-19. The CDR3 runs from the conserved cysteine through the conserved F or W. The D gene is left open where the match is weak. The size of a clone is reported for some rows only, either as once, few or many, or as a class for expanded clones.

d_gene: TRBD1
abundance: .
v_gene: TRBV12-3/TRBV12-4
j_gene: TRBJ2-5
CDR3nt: TGTGCCAGCAGCCCGAGACAGGGGGAGACCCAGTACTTC
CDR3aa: CASSPRQGETQYF

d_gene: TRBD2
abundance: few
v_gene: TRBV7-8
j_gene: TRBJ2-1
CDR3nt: TGTGCCAGCAGCTTAGCTAGCGGGGCCTACAATGAGCAGTTCTTC
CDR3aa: CASSLASGAYNEQFF

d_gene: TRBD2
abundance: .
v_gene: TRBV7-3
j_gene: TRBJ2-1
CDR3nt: TGTGCCAGCAGTCCCCGTCTAGCGGGACTCAATGAGCAGTTCTTC
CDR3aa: CASSPRLAGLNEQFF

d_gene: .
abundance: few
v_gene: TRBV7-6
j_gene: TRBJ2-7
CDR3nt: TGTGCCAGCAGCCCAGATTTTGCGAGGCCCCCCGGGGACGAGCAGTACTTC
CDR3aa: CASSPDFARPPGDEQYF

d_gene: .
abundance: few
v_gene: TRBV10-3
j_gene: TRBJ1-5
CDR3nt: TGTGCCATCAGTGCGGGCAGGGAGGGTCAGCCCCAGCATTTT
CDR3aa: CAISAGREGQPQHF

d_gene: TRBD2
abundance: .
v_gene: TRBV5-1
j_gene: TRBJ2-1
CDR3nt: TGCGCCAGCAGCTTCCTGGGGGGACTAGCGAAAGACAATGAGCAGTTCTTC
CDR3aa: CASSFLGGLAKDNEQFF

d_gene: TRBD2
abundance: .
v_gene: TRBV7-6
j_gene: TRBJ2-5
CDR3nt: TGTGCCAGCAGCGCAAGCGGGAGTGGAGAGACCCAGTACTTC
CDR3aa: CASSASGSGETQYF

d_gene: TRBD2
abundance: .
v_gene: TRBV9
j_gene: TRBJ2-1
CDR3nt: TGTGCCAGCAGCCTGGGGGGGGAGGATGAGCAGTTCTTC
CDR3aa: CASSLGGEDEQFF

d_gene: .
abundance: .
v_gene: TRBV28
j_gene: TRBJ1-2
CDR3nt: TGTGCCAGCAGTTCAGGGGGCTACACCTTC
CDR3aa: CASSSGGYTF

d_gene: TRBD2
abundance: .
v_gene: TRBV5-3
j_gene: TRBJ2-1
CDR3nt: TGTGCCAGAAGCTTGGGGCGGGAGAAGGGCAATGAGCAGTTCTTC
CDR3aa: CARSLGREKGNEQFF

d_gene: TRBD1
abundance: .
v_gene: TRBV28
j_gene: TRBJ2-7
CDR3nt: TGTGCCAGTACCCACCGGGACAGAGCCTACGAGCAGTACTTC
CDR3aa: CASTHRDRAYEQYF

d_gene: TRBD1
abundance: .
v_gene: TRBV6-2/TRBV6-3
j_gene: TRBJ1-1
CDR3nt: TGTGCCAGCAGCCGAGACAGGGACAACACTGAAGCTTTCTTT
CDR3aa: CASSRDRDNTEAFF

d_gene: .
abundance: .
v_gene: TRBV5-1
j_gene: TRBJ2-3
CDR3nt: TGCGCCAGCAGCAGAGCGGTACAGGGTCGGGCAGATACGCAGTATTTT
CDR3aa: CASSRAVQGRADTQYF

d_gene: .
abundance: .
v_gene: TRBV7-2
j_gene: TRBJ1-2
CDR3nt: TGTGCCAGCAGCTTACCGTCGGACAGTTTAGGCTACACCTTC
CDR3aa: CASSLPSDSLGYTF

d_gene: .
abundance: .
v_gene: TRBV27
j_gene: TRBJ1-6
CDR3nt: TGTGCCAGCAGAAACCGGAGGGGTGAGGGCTCACCCCTCCACTTT
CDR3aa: CASRNRRGEGSPLHF

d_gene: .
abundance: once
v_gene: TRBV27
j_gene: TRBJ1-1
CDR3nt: TGTGCCAGCAGAAGCATTCAGGGTATTGCTTTCTTT
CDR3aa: CASRSIQGIAFF

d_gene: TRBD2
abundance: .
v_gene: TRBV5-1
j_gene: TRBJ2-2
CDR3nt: TGCGCCAGCAGCTACCAGACTAGCAACACCGGGGAGCTGTTTTTT
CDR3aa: CASSYQTSNTGELFF

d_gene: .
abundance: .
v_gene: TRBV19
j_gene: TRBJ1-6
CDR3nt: TGTGCCAGTAGTATTCGTCCGTTGAGCTCCTATAATTCACCCCTCCACTTT
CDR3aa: CASSIRPLSSYNSPLHF

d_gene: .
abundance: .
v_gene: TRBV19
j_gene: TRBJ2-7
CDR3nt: TGTGCTAGTACCCTGCCCAGTTACGAGCAGTACTTC
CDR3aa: CASTLPSYEQYF

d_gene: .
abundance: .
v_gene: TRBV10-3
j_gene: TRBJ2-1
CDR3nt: TGTGCCATCAGTTTCTCCGGGGAAGGGGAGCAGTTCTTC
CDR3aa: CAISFSGEGEQFF

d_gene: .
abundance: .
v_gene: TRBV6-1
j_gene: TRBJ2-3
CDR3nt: TGTGCCAGCGGTGACGGGACTCCAGATCCGGCGCAGTATTTT
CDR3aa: CASGDGTPDPAQYF

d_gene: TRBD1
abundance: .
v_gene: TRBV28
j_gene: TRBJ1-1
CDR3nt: TGTGCCAGCAAGACAGGGGGCTTCGACACTGAAGCTTTCTTT
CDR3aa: CASKTGGFDTEAFF